This T cell receptor beta chain was obtained from a study of shared clonotypes between healthy human individuals. The CDR3 is 15 amino acids. Deletions cut 4 bases from V and 3 bases from J, with 10 bases between. Per the germline V gene, CDR1 is SGHAT and CDR2 is FQNNGV. The genomic DNA of each subset was split evenly across several immunoSEQ plates. Some clones are missing from TCRdb's copy, which holds only in-frame ones; the method was immunoSEQ multiplex PCR. The repertoire holds 450,000 to 600,000 clones, with roughly 85% as singletons. Only one count was recorded for this clone. This clonotype was obtained from a woman in her forties in good health. Some clones in this sample may be carry-over from other donors' samples. V is TRBV11-2 and J is TRBJ2-6; D is uncertain. The specimen was PBMCs. The CDR3: CASSSLVGGANVLTF. The DNA for the CDR3 is TGTGCCAGCAGCTCCCTGGTTGGTGGGGCCAACGTCCTGACTTTC.